The 14 T cell receptor beta chains reported below all come from one sample, sequenced in a study of human T cells and chemical hapten exposure. The library gave individual cDNA molecules unique molecular identifiers. Each CDR3 protein gets one entry after TCRdb re-called the reads with MiXCR. The sample has about 120,000 distinct CDR3 sequences, around 9% seen once. Total RNA was isolated from unfractionated whole blood. The sequencing sample was made of whole blood. The source of these receptors is a human donor in good health. Some clones in this sample may be carry-over from other donors' samples.

This clonotype has just a few counts. This chain links TRBV6-6 with TRBJ2-4; 7 bases are shared with TRBD1. Germline V gene data show CDR1 as MNHNY and CDR2 as SVGAGI (reference sequence). The ends lost 6 bases at V and 2 bases at J; junction bases unmatched: 7. The CDR3 is 15 residues long. The CDR3 loop is CASRTGSGSKNIQYF. The CDR3, as DNA: TGTGCCAGCAGGACAGGGTCCGGGTCCAAAAACATTCAGTACTTC.

This clonotype showed up just a few times. The chain uses TRBV12-3 or TRBV12-4 and TRBJ2-5; D may be TRBD2 (7 bases). V was clipped by 3 bases and J by 2 bases, with 13 bases between them. The CDR3 contains 15 residues. CDR3 region: CASSFRGARQETQYF. The CDR3, as DNA: TGTGCCAGCAGTTTTCGGGGGGCTAGGCAAGAGACCCAGTACTTC.

This clonotype occurred a few times. The chain recombines TRBV12-3 or TRBV12-4 with TRBJ1-5; the D is unclear. Trimming took off 1 base at V and 5 bases at J, with 12 bases between the two ends. This CDR3 contains 15 residues. CDR3 bases: TGTGCCAGCAGTTTAGGGGCAGGCCGCTATCAGCCCCAGCATTTT. Its protein is CASSLGAGRYQPQHF.

This clonotype was recorded at least ten times. V gene TRBV6-5 combines with J gene TRBJ2-3, with D perhaps assigned TRBD1 or TRBD2 (5 bases each). Deletions cut 6 bases from V and 0 bases from J, with 10 bases between. Germline CDR1 MNHEY, CDR2 SVGAGI. The CDR3 sequence is 14 residues long. CDR3 DNA sequence: TGTGCCAGCAGGGGGGACCTCAGCACAGATACGCAGTATTTT. This gives the protein CASRGDLSTDTQYF.

V and J are TRBV7-6 and TRBJ2-2; 8 positions agree with TRBD1. Trimming took 4 bases from V and 3 from J; bases not matched to a gene: 4. The CDR3 contains 15 residues. The V gene's germline CDR1 is SGHVS and CDR2 FNYEAQ. The CDR3 is CASSYKGQDTGELFF. For the CDR3, the DNA is TGTGCCAGCAGCTATAAGGGACAGGACACCGGGGAGCTGTTTTTT. Full variable domain (outside the CDR3, taken from reference TRBV7-6 and TRBJ2-2): GAGVSQSPRYKVTKRGQDVALRCDPISGHVSLYWYRQALGQGPEFLTYFNYEAQQDKSGLPNDRFSAERPEGSISTLTIQRTEQRDSAMYRCASSYKGQDTGELFFGEGSRLTVL.

The rearrangement joins TRBV6-6 to TRBJ2-1; D remains unclear. Trimming took off 7 bases at V and 7 bases at J, with 20 bases between the two ends. This CDR3 spans 15 amino acids. Looked up from germline, CDR1 is MNHNY and CDR2 is SVGAGI (reference sequence). The CDR3 reads CASTHRADRLNEQFF. In DNA form, the CDR3 reads TGTGCCAGCACCCACCGGGCAGATAGGCTTAATGAGCAGTTCTTC.

This clonotype was recorded a few times. The J gene is TRBJ1-2, the V gene TRBV27; D is perhaps TRBD1 (5 bases). V was pared by 6 bases and J by 4 bases, with 15 bases between. CDR1 is MNHEY, CDR2 SMNVEV, per germline (reference sequence). This CDR3 contains 14 residues. Written as DNA, the CDR3 is TGTGCCAGCAGAGACACCGGGGGAAGCTATGGCTACACCTTC. It encodes CASRDTGGSYGYTF.

This clonotype was detected many times. The V and J genes are TRBV29-1 and TRBJ2-7, with 9 bases identical to TRBD1. V dropped 1 base and J dropped 2; count of bases not matched to a gene: 6. Germline CDR1 SQVTM, CDR2 ANQGSEA. The CDR3 runs 15 residues. CDR3 DNA sequence: TGCAGCGTTGAAGCCCCGGACAGGGGAACCTACGAGCAGTACTTC. It codes for CSVEAPDRGTYEQYF.

This clonotype was recorded at least ten times. V and J are TRBV7-6 and TRBJ2-2; TRBD1 agrees at 10 bases. Per germline, CDR1 SGHVS and CDR2 FNYEAQ. Trimming removed 5 bases from V and 1 base from J; junction bases left unmatched: 13. CDR3 size: 19 residues. CDR3 coding DNA: TGTGCCAGCAGCAGCCGGGACAGGGGCGTTTCTCAGAACACCGGGGAGCTGTTTTTT. It translates to CASSSRDRGVSQNTGELFF.

This clonotype was recorded a few times. The rearrangement links TRBV10-3 to TRBJ2-1; D uncertain. The CDR3 loop spans 11 amino acids. Trimming removed 7 bases at V and 7 bases at J, with 8 bases between. Germline values: CDR1 ENHRY, CDR2 SYGVKD. The CDR3 region has the DNA TGTGCCATCACCCTGGGGAATGAGCAGTTCTTC. Translation: CAITLGNEQFF.

The rearrangement joins TRBV20-1 to TRBJ2-2; TRBD2 matches 11 bases. This CDR3 has 17 amino acids. The V segment lost 0 bases and the J segment 3 bases; nucleotides outside the gene matches: 6. Germline assignment: CDR1 DFQATT and CDR2 SNEGSKA (reference sequence). The CDR3: CSARDELAGAYTGELFF. CDR3 bases: TGCAGTGCTAGAGATGAACTAGCGGGGGCCTACACCGGGGAGCTGTTTTTT.

This clonotype has a handful of counts. The chain combines TRBV5-1 with TRBJ2-1; the match to TRBD2 covers 8 bases. V trimming: 4 bases; J trimming: 9 bases; junction bases outside the gene matches: 15. The CDR3 contains 16 residues. The V gene's germline CDR1 is SGHRS and CDR2 YFSETQ. The CDR3 nucleotides are TGCGCCAGCAGCCACGGGAGGGCCCTTTTGGAGGGTGAGCAGTTCTTC. It is translated as CASSHGRALLEGEQFF.

This clonotype occurred a few times. The gene calls are TRBV20-1 and TRBJ2-7; 8 positions agree with TRBD2. This CDR3 region has 14 residues. J lost 5 bases, V lost 3 bases, and 9 bases had no gene match. Germline CDR1 DFQATT, CDR2 SNEGSKA (reference sequence). The CDR3, as DNA: TGCAGTGCTAGTTGGGCGGGAGGTGGCCACGAGCAGTACTTC. Translation: CSASWAGGGHEQYF.

A word on this clonotype: A single base separates this from a much larger clone, so it may be a read error. The CDR3 loop reads CAISESDSSGNTIYF. The CDR3 DNA follows: TGTGCCATCAGTGAGTCCGACAGCTCTGGAAACACCATATATTTT. V usage is TRBV10-3 and J usage is TRBJ1-3, with D perhaps matching TRBD1 (5 bases). Per the germline V gene, CDR1 is ENHRY and CDR2 is SYGVKD. The CDR3 is made up of 15 amino acids. The V end lost 0 bases, the J end lost 0 bases, and 6 bases lay between the germline ends.